The 30 T cell receptor beta chains listed next were all sequenced from one sample in a study of post-analysis software for immune sequencing data. Carried by the TCR beta cDNA libraries were unique molecular identifiers. Each CDR3 protein is one row after TCRdb ran MiXCR on the PCR reads. The repertoire holds about 160,000 distinct CDR3 sequences, with about 37% as singletons. The input for sequencing was blood, taken after autologous hematopoietic stem cell transplantation. Every receptor here comes from a girl aged 10-17 years with multiple sclerosis.

The gene calls are TRBV29-1 and TRBJ2-3, with 9 bases identical to TRBD2. V lost 8 bases and J lost 0; bases outside the gene matches: 12. Germline V gene lookup returns CDR1 SQVTM and CDR2 ANQGSEA. The CDR3 is 16 amino acids. DNA for the CDR3: TGCAGCCCAAGGGGACTAGCCTTCTCTAGCACAGATACGCAGTATTTT. Translated, it gives CSPRGLAFSSTDTQYF.

This clonotype occurred a few times. It may be a read error: a sequence one base away is much more abundant. CDR3 sequence (DNA): TGTGCCACCATTGAGGGCGGAGGGGCCAATGAGCAGTACTTC. Its protein is CATIEGGGANEQYF. The chain links TRBV12-3 or TRBV12-4 to TRBJ2-5; tentatively, D is TRBD2 (6 bases). Trimming removed 10 bases at V and 11 bases at J, with 26 bases between. The CDR3 loop spans 14 amino acids.

V and J are TRBV11-2 and TRBJ2-7; perhaps TRBD1 as D (6 bases). The J call may be in error: the DNA end matches TRBJ2-5 better. The CDR3 extends over 14 amino acids. From germline, CDR1 is SGHAT and CDR2 FQNNGV. The DNA of the CDR3 is TGTGCCAGCAGCTTAGCAGGGGAGAGGGAGACCCAGTACTTC. Its translation is CASSLAGERETQYF.

V and J are TRBV6-2 or TRBV6-3 and TRBJ2-7; D call uncertain. Per germline, CDR1 MNHEY and CDR2 SVGEGT. CDR3 length equals 13 residues. V was cut by 5 bases and J by 3 bases, with 11 bases left in between. The CDR3 region is CASSRIDGYEQYF. The CDR3 DNA reads TGTGCCAGCAGTCGAATAGACGGCTACGAGCAGTACTTC.

J is TRBJ2-7 and V is TRBV29-1, with D unclear. V was pared by 2 bases and J by 3 bases, with 8 bases between. Germline-derived CDR1 and CDR2 are SQVTM and ANQGSEA. The CDR3 sequence is 12 residues long. CDR3 bases: TGCAGCGTTGAAATCGAGTACTACGAGCAGTACTTC. It is translated as CSVEIEYYEQYF.

The chain recombines TRBV6-6 with TRBJ2-1; 7 bases are a match to TRBD2. The V gene's germline CDR1 is MNHNY and CDR2 SVGAGI (reference sequence). V lost 2 bases to trimming and J lost 3 bases; unmatched junction nucleotides: 10. This CDR3 has 17 amino acids. This CDR3 reads CASSYAYSGPGYNEQFF. CDR3 sequence (DNA): TGTGCCAGCAGTTACGCGTATAGCGGGCCCGGCTACAATGAGCAGTTCTTC.

This clonotype was seen more than once but under ten times. The rearrangement joins TRBV20-1 to TRBJ2-7; 9 bases are shared with TRBD2. J was trimmed by 2 bases and V by 0 bases; bases with no gene match: 5. The CDR3 is 15 amino acids. Germline values: CDR1 DFQATT, CDR2 SNEGSKA (reference sequence). The CDR3 loop is CSARDWTSVTYEQYF. CDR3 bases: TGCAGTGCTAGAGATTGGACTAGCGTAACCTACGAGCAGTACTTC.

The chain employs TRBV6-2 or TRBV6-3 and TRBJ2-3; TRBD2 aligns across 8 bases. In germline, CDR1 is MNHEY, CDR2 SVGEGT. V dropped 6 bases and J dropped 2; count of bases not matched to a gene: 7. The CDR3 covers 15 residues. This chain's CDR3 is CASRLAGSFTDTQYF. As DNA, the CDR3 is TGTGCCAGCAGATTAGCGGGGTCTTTCACAGATACGCAGTATTTT.

This clonotype appeared a few times. The gene calls are TRBV5-1 and TRBJ2-1, with a tentative D call TRBD2 (6 bases). Germline-derived CDR1 and CDR2 are SGHRS and YFSETQ. The CDR3 covers 16 residues. The V end lost 0 bases, the J end lost 2 bases, and 12 bases lay between the germline ends. The CDR3 DNA reads as TGCGCCAGCAGCTTGGCCGTAGCGGATGCCTACAATGAGCAGTTCTTC. Translation: CASSLAVADAYNEQFF.

This clonotype has more than one count but fewer than ten. The chain employs TRBV4-2 and TRBJ2-7; TRBD1 aligns across 9 bases. Germline CDR1 is LGHNA and CDR2 is YNFKEQ. The CDR3 covers 15 residues. J gave up 4 bases and V 4 bases, and 8 bases lay outside the gene matches. CDR3 region: CASSPPGTGQYEQYF. The CDR3 bases are TGTGCCAGCAGCCCTCCCGGGACAGGGCAATACGAGCAGTACTTC.

The table lists this clonotype with many counts. The chain employs TRBV28 and TRBJ1-5; 7 bases align to TRBD1. V was clipped by 6 bases and J by 2 bases; unmatched bases: 7. This CDR3 has 15 amino acids. Germline CDR1 MDHEN, CDR2 SYDVKM. CDR3 protein: CASRQTGSGNQPQHF. In nucleotides, the CDR3 is TGTGCCAGCAGACAGACAGGGTCGGGCAATCAGCCCCAGCATTTT.

The gene calls are TRBV29-1 and TRBJ2-1; D gene ambiguous. V lost 3 bases and J 3 bases, leaving 15 bases between the germline ends. This CDR3 spans 15 amino acids. Germline V gene sequence: CDR1 SQVTM, CDR2 ANQGSEA. Here the CDR3 reads CSVEGSTSGYNEQFF. CDR3 bases: TGCAGCGTTGAGGGATCTACTTCGGGCTACAATGAGCAGTTCTTC.

This chain connects TRBV20-1 to TRBJ1-5; D not certain. The CDR3 length is 12 residues. Germline values: CDR1 DFQATT, CDR2 SNEGSKA (reference sequence). Trimming removed 1 base at V and 3 bases at J, with 4 bases between. The CDR3 loop is CSARGPNQPQHF. The CDR3 region has the DNA TGCAGTGCTAGAGGGCCCAATCAGCCCCAGCATTTT.

The rearrangement joins TRBV7-6 to TRBJ1-1; D remains ambiguous. Trimming removed 6 bases at V and 0 bases at J, with 11 bases between. Germline assignment: CDR1 SGHVS and CDR2 FNYEAQ. This CDR3 contains 14 residues. The CDR3 DNA reads as TGTGCCAGCAGTTCAGTCGGTATGAACACTGAAGCTTTCTTT. It encodes CASSSVGMNTEAFF.

The chain carries TRBV7-9 and TRBJ1-2; 11 positions agree with TRBD1. This CDR3 spans 15 amino acids. V lost 5 bases and J lost 7; bases outside the gene matches: 9. Germline V lookup: CDR1 SEHNR, CDR2 FQNEAQ (reference sequence). CDR3 residues: CASSPRMDRGLGYTF. For the CDR3, the DNA is TGTGCCAGCAGCCCCCGGATGGACAGGGGGCTTGGCTACACCTTC.

V and J are TRBV11-2 and TRBJ2-1; D is perhaps TRBD2 (5 bases). The CDR3 has 17 amino acids. Germline V gene sequence: CDR1 SGHAT, CDR2 FQNNGV. Trimming stripped 1 base from V and 2 bases from J, with 15 bases between. The CDR3 DNA sequence: TGTGCCAGCAGCTTAGCAACCGGTGGGAGAACCTACAATGAGCAGTTCTTC. Translated: CASSLATGGRTYNEQFF.

The V and J genes are TRBV6-5 and TRBJ2-7, with 7 nucleotides matching TRBD2. CDR3 length: 15 amino acids. Per germline, CDR1 MNHEY and CDR2 SVGAGI. Germline trimming cut 2 bases from V and 3 bases from J; bases unmatched to any gene: 7. CDR3 nucleotides: TGTGCCAGCAGTTACGTTCAGAGCGGGAACTACGAGCAGTACTTC. This encodes CASSYVQSGNYEQYF.

This clonotype was seen a handful of times. The chain combines TRBV28 with TRBJ2-7; D possibly corresponds to TRBD2 (5 bases). Germline V gene sequence: CDR1 MDHEN, CDR2 SYDVKM. The ends were cut back, 3 bases at V and 2 bases at J, with 11 bases in the middle. The CDR3 has 14 residues. CDR3 residues: CASSFEGVAYEQYF. CDR3 nucleotides: TGTGCCAGCAGTTTTGAGGGAGTCGCCTACGAGCAGTACTTC.

The chain couples TRBV11-1 to TRBJ2-4; 7 nucleotides align to TRBD2. Near its end, the DNA agrees better with TRBJ2-7, so the J call may be wrong. CDR1 and CDR2 from the germline V gene are SGHAT and FQDESV (reference sequence). This CDR3 has 12 amino acids. The CDR3 is CASSEGLYEQYF. CDR3 coding DNA: TGTGCCAGCAGCGAGGGACTATACGAGCAGTACTTC.

This clonotype came up many times. The chain recombines TRBV12-3 or TRBV12-4 with TRBJ2-1; D ambiguous. This CDR3 has 12 amino acids. V was cut by 2 bases and J by 5 bases, with 4 bases left in between. CDR3 bases: TGTGCCAGCAGTTTAACCCACAATGAGCAGTTCTTC. This encodes CASSLTHNEQFF.

The chain joins TRBV27 to TRBJ1-6; 9 nucleotides match TRBD1. Germline V gene data show CDR1 as MNHEY and CDR2 as SMNVEV (reference sequence). The CDR3 sequence is 14 residues long. V shed 6 bases, J shed 6 bases, and the junction held 3 bases outside the gene matches. CDR3 in DNA: TGTGCCAGCAGGGCGGACAGGGGTAATTCACCCCTCCACTTT. Translation gives CASRADRGNSPLHF.

The V gene is TRBV29-1, the J gene TRBJ2-7; 8 nucleotides match TRBD1. This CDR3 region has 13 residues. CDR1 SQVTM and CDR2 ANQGSEA come from the germline V gene. Trimming removed 4 bases from V and 3 bases from J; junction bases left unmatched: 5. CDR3 nucleotide sequence: TGCAGCGTTGCCGGGACAGGATACTACGAGCAGTACTTC. Translation: CSVAGTGYYEQYF.

The CDR3 coding sequence is TGTGCCAGCAGCCAAGGATGGGGAAACTCACCCCTCCACTTT. It encodes CASSQGWGNSPLHF. The chain joins TRBV14 to TRBJ1-6; D unclear. The CDR3 length is 14 residues. From germline, CDR1 is SGHDN and CDR2 FVKESK. V gave up 1 base and J gave up 10 bases, with 11 bases separating them.

This clonotype was counted between two and nine times. The chain combines TRBV18 with TRBJ2-3; D may be TRBD2 (6 bases). Trimming stripped 3 bases from V and 4 bases from J, with 11 bases between. The CDR3 has 14 residues. Germline CDR1 is KGHSH and CDR2 is LQKENI. This chain's CDR3 is CASSPSGVADTQYF. The CDR3 nucleotides read TGTGCCAGCTCACCGTCGGGAGTGGCAGATACGCAGTATTTT. The variable domain in full, completed from reference TRBV18 and TRBJ2-3, reads NAGVMQNPRHLVRRRGQEARLRCSPMKGHSHVYWYRQLPEEGLKFMVYLQKENIIDESGMPKERFSAEFPKEGPSILRIQQVVRGDSAAYFCASSPSGVADTQYFGPGTRLTVL.

Comment on this clonotype: One junction end does not reproduce the germline sequence, and a read error may be involved. The chain combines TRBV28 with TRBJ2-6; 7 positions agree with TRBD1. The CDR3 extends over 16 amino acids. Germline values: CDR1 MDHEN, CDR2 SYDVKM. The CDR3 DNA is TGTGCTAGCAGTTTCAAGGGGGCGTCTGGGGCCAACGTCCTGACTTTC. It is translated as CASSFKGASGANVLTF.

The gene calls are TRBV4-1 and TRBJ1-2; 8 bases are shared with TRBD1. Germline V gives CDR1 MGHRA, CDR2 YSYEKL. There are 16 residues in the CDR3. V lost 0 bases to trimming and J lost 8 bases; unmatched junction nucleotides: 11. CDR3: CASSQDPGGAIWGYTF. In nucleotides, the CDR3 is TGCGCCAGCAGCCAAGATCCAGGGGGCGCGATTTGGGGCTACACCTTC.

The chain employs TRBV5-6 and TRBJ2-6, with D unresolved. Trimming stripped 4 bases from V and 3 bases from J, with 17 bases between. This CDR3 has 17 amino acids. CDR1 is SGHDT, CDR2 YYEEEE, per germline. The CDR3 reads CASSPGRLKDGANVLTF. Written as DNA, the CDR3 is TGTGCCAGCAGCCCGGGCCGGCTCAAGGATGGGGCCAACGTCCTGACTTTC. The full variable domain, completed using reference TRBV5-6 and TRBJ2-6, is DAGVTQSPTHLIKTRGQQVTLRCSPKSGHDTVSWYQQALGQGPQFIFQYYEEEERQRGNFPDRFSGHQFPNYSSELNVNALLLGDSALYLCASSPGRLKDGANVLTFGAGSRLTVL.

This chain connects TRBV6-1 to TRBJ2-3; 12 bases are a match to TRBD2. V was clipped by 4 bases and J by 0 bases; unmatched bases: 2. The CDR3 spans 16 residues. From germline, CDR1 is MNHNS and CDR2 SASEGT. The CDR3 DNA sequence: TGTGCCAGCAGTGCTACTAGCGGGGGGAGCACAGATACGCAGTATTTT. The encoded protein is CASSATSGGSTDTQYF.

This rearrangement joins TRBV20-1 to TRBJ2-7; 10 positions agree with TRBD2. CDR1 is DFQATT and CDR2 is SNEGSKA in the germline V gene (reference sequence). The CDR3 is 15 amino acids. J gave up 4 bases and V 5 bases, and 11 bases lay outside the gene matches. The CDR3 here is CSAPAPGLAWYEQYF. The CDR3 nucleotides are TGCAGTGCTCCGGCTCCGGGACTAGCGTGGTACGAGCAGTACTTC.

Notes on this clonotype: At one boundary the junction diverges from the germline segment, which might be a read error. In nucleotides, the CDR3 is TGTGCCACCGGCGACAGGTGCTCCTCCGAGCAGTACTTC. Translated, it gives CATGDRCSSEQYF. The gene calls are TRBV19 and TRBJ2-7, with a possible D match to TRBD1 (6 bases). CDR1 and CDR2 (germline): LNHDA, SQIVND (reference sequence). The CDR3 extends over 13 amino acids.